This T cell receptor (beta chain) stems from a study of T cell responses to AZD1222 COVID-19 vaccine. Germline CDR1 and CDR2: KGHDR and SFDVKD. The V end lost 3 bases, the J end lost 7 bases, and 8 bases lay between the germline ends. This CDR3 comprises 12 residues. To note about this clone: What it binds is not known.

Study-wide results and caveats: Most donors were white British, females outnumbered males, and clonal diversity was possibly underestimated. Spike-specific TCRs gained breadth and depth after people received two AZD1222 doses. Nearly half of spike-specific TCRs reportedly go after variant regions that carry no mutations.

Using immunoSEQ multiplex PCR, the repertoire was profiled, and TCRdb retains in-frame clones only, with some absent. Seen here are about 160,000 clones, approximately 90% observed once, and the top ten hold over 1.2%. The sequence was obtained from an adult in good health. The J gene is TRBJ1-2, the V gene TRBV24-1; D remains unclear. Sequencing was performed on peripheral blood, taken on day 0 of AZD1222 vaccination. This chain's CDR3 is CATSDPPSGYTF. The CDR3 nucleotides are TGTGCCACCAGTGATCCCCCGAGTGGCTACACCTTC.